This TCR beta chain was recovered during a study of cytomegalovirus exposure and HLA in healthy donors (dated by TCRdb to about 2017). A note on the overall study: The roughly 670 repertoires of the first cohort and the 110 or so validation repertoires were produced on the same platform, according to a later analysis. The aim of the study was to test whether cataloging public T cell receptors could identify signatures of past pathogen exposure. Besides the first cohort of about 730 subjects, a separate validation cohort made up of 120 different subjects was used. To predict cytomegalovirus infection status, the study combined high-throughput TCR immunosequencing, statistical association of individual TCRs with disease status, and machine learning.

Libraries were built with the immunoSEQ multiplex PCR assay. Per the authors' processing: A statistical classification framework was developed to diagnose cytomegalovirus status using the catalog of TCR beta chain sequences. TCRdb retrieved this table from immuneACCESS and kept in-frame rearrangements only. Not all clones are present; in checked studies, unresolved V genes account for under half, and no reason is known for the remainder. V and J calls and clone size are given by that table; D and trimming were obtained from the DNA. Here the sample has 220,000 or so clones; 80% to 85% occur a single time. The top ten clones comprise more than 12% of the sample. Results and caveats for the whole study, not just this receptor: The authors suggested that the approach could potentially be extended to other disease states and immunological phenotypes. In a later analysis, TCRs clustered in the first cohort were found to also tend to co-occur in the roughly 120 validation repertoires, with about 93% of cluster scores above 0. The validation cohort had no HLA typing available for a later analysis, so co-occurrence within that cohort was assessed over all 120 or so repertoires. The classifier was reported to diagnose cytomegalovirus status with high specificity and sensitivity in both the original cohort and the validation cohort. Most TCR sequences were seen in very few donors, while some public TCRs were found in many individuals. In vitro tests confirmed that three of the cytomegalovirus-associated TCR beta chains recognize cytomegalovirus antigens. A total of around 150 TCR beta chains were listed by the study as associated with cytomegalovirus.

The donors belonged to the validation cohort of around 130 subjects, which was separate from the approximately 700-subject first cohort. This clone appeared once. The clone's antigen remains unknown. One base away there is no much larger clone; base qualities are not given. A distance of 13 bases separates the germline ends of V and J, which lose 0 bases and 3 bases respectively. The CDR3, from cysteine to phenylalanine, totals 15 residues. This entry keeps only the CDR3 DNA: 45 bases, framed from base 1. Per the germline V gene, SGHRS is the CDR1 and YFSETQ is the CDR2. The chain employs TRBV5-1 and TRBJ2-7; a tentative D match to TRBD1 spans 6 bases. The origin of this receptor is a woman aged 25 to 39 in good health and CMV-seropositive. Sequenced: PBMCs. The CDR3 region reads CASSLAVDRDYEQYF. The DNA sequence follows: TGCGCCAGCAGCTTGGCTGTGGACAGAGACTACGAGCAGTACTTC.